These T cell receptor beta chains were read from a single sample in a study of identical twins. Each CDR3 protein gets one entry after TCRdb re-called the 5' RACE reads with MiXCR. The data hold about 500,000 distinct CDR3 sequences, with 13% to 15% observed a single time. These sequences were also reported in another study, on yellow fever vaccine responses in identical twins.

Sequencing was done on a sample of CD4+ T cells sorted from blood. Receptor source: a woman younger than 35 in good health. Both conserved end residues are part of each CDR3. D genes are given only for firm matches. Expanded clones are given a class, and other clones once, few, many or no size at all.

clone_size d_call j_call v_call cdr3_aa cdr3_nt
few . TRBJ2-1 TRBV6-2/TRBV6-3 CASSYSLAGFYNEQFF TGTGCCAGCAGTTACTCGCTGGCGGGATTTTACAATGAGCAGTTCTTC
. TRBD1 TRBJ2-7 TRBV4-2 CASSRDRGRYEQYF TGTGCCAGCAGCCGAGACAGGGGGCGGTACGAGCAGTACTTC
few . TRBJ2-5 TRBV5-1 CASSLAVAQETQYF TGCGCCAGCAGCTTGGCGGTAGCCCAAGAGACCCAGTACTTC
. . TRBJ1-1 TRBV15 CATRAGDTEAFF TGTGCCACCAGGGCGGGAGACACTGAAGCTTTCTTT
once TRBD2 TRBJ2-3 TRBV6-2/TRBV6-3 CASSRREGRVTQYF TGTGCCAGCAGTCGCCGGGAGGGTCGGGTTACGCAGTATTTT
few . TRBJ2-1 TRBV6-5 CASSPMGNEQFF TGTGCCAGCAGTCCCATGGGAAATGAGCAGTTCTTC
. TRBD2 TRBJ2-5 TRBV20-1 CSARRAGTSYETQYF TGCAGTGCTAGAAGGGCCGGGACTAGCTACGAGACCCAGTACTTC
few . TRBJ2-1 TRBV18 CASSGDSISSEQFF TGTGCCAGCTCTGGGGACTCCATTTCAAGTGAGCAGTTCTTC
. . TRBJ2-5 TRBV7-9 CASSFAGAGETQYF TGTGCCAGCAGCTTTGCAGGGGCTGGAGAGACCCAGTACTTC
. . TRBJ2-4 TRBV20-1 CCARDEVGVAKNIQYF TGCTGTGCTAGAGATGAGGTGGGGGTAGCCAAAAACATTCAGTACTTC
many . TRBJ2-4 TRBV7-9 CASSVSLRSIQYF TGTGCCAGCAGCGTGAGTTTGCGATCCATTCAGTACTTC
few . TRBJ2-1 TRBV6-2/TRBV6-3 CASRPLKKHNEQFF TGTGCCAGCAGACCCCTGAAAAAGCACAATGAGCAGTTCTTC
. . TRBJ2-7 TRBV28 CASSFGLVVDEQYF TGTGCCAGCAGTTTCGGGCTAGTAGTTGACGAGCAGTACTTC
many . TRBJ2-1 TRBV7-2 CASSLTTANEQFF TGTGCCAGCAGCTTGACTACCGCAAATGAGCAGTTCTTC